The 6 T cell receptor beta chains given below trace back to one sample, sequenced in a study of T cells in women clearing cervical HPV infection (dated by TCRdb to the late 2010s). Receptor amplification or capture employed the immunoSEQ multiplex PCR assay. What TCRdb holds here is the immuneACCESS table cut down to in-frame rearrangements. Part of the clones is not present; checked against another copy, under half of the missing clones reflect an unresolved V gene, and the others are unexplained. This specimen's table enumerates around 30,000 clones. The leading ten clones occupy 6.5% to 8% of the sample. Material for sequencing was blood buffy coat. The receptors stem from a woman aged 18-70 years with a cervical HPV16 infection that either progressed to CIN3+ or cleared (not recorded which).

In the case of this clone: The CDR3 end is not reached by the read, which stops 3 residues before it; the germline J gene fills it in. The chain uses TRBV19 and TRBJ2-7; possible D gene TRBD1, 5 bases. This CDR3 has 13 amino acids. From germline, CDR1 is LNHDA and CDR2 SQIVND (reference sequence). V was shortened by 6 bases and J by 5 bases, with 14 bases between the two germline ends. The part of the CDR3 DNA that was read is TGTGCCAGTAGCTTGCAGGGCGCCAACGAG. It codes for CASSLQGANE. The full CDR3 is CASSLQGANEQYF.

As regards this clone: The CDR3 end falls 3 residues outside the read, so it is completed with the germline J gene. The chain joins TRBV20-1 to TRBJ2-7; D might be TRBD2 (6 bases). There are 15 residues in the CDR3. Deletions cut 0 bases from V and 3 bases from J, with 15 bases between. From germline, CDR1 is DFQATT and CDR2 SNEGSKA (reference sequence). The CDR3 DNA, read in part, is TGCAGTGCTAGAGATCGGGCGGGGAGGAACTACGAG. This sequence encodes CSARDRAGRNYE. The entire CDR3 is CSARDRAGRNYEQYF.

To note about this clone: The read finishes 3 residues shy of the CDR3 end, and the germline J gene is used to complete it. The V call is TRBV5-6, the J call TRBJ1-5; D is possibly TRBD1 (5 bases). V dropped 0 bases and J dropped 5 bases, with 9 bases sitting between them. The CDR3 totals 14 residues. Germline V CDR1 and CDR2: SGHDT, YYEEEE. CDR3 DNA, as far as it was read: TGTGCCAGCAGCTTGGCCGGAGGGGATCAGCCC. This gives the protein CASSLAGGDQP. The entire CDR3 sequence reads CASSLAGGDQPQHF.

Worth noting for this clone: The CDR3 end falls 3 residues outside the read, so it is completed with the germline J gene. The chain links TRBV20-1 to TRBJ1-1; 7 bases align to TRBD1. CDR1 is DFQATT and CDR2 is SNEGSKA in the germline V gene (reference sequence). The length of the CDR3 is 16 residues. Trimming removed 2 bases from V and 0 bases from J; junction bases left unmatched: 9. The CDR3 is CSARWDGTALNTEAFF. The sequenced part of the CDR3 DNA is TGCAGTGCTAGATGGGACGGGACAGCTCTGAACACTGAA.

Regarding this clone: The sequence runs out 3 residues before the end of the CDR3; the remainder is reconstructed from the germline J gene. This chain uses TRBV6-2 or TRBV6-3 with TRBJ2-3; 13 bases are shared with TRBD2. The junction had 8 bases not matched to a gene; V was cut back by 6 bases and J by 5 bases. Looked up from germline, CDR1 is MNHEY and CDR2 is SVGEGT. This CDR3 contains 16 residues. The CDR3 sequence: CASSSELAGGKDTQYF. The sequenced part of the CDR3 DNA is TGTGCCAGCAGCTCGGAACTAGCGGGAGGGAAAGATACG.

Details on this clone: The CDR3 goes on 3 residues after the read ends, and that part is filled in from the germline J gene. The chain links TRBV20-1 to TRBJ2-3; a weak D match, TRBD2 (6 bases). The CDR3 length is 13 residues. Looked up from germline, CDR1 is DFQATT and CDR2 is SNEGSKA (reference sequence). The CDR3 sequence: CSASWGELGSQYF. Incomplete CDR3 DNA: TGCAGTGCTAGTTGGGGGGAACTAGGCTCG.